This entry concerns a single T cell receptor beta chain. Only in-frame clones appear in the TCRdb table, and some are missing; sequencing was by immunoSEQ multiplex PCR. The table has about 120,000 clones, more than 70% seen once; the top ten hold 40%. These data come from a study of control samples from healthy donors and cancer patients. V lost 6 bases to trimming and J lost 8 bases; unmatched junction nucleotides: 9. The CDR3 is made up of 13 amino acids. Germline CDR1 and CDR2: MGHDK and SYGVNS. The chain is built from TRBV25-1 and TRBJ1-2; 7 nucleotides line up with TRBD1. Sequencing input: blood. The clonotype comes from a man aged 50 or older in good health. The DNA of the CDR3 is TGTGCCAGCAGACCGCAGGGGGTATGGGGCTACACCTTC. Translating it yields CASRPQGVWGYTF.